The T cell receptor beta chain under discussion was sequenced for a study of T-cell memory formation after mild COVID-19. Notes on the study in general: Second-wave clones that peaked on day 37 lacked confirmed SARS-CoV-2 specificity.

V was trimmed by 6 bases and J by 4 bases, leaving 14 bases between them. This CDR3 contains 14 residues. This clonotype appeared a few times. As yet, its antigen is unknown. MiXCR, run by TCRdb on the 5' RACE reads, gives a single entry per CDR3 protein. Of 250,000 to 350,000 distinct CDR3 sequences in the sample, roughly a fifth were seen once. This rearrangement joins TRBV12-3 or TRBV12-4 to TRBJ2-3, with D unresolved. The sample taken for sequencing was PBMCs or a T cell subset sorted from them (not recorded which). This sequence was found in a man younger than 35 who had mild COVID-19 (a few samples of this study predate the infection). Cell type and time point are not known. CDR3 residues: CASSARSGPDTQYF. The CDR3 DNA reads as TGTGCCAGCAGCGCCAGGTCCGGGCCAGATACGCAGTATTTT.